These 30 T cell receptor beta chains were sequenced from one sample in a study of T cells after yellow fever vaccination. One entry per CDR3 protein results from TCRdb running MiXCR on the 5' RACE reads. The table records roughly 500,000 distinct CDR3 sequences, roughly 19% of them present only once. The sequenced sample was PBMCs, obtained 15 days after the yellow fever booster vaccination. Receptor source: a man between 25 and 39 years old who received the YFV17D yellow fever vaccine.

This clonotype was observed a handful of times. CDR3 sequence: CASSLDSGSSSDTQYF. For the CDR3, the DNA is TGTGCCAGCAGCTTAGATAGCGGGAGTAGCTCAGATACGCAGTATTTT. The chain is built from TRBV7-2 and TRBJ2-3, with 9 bases identical to TRBD2. The CDR3 length is 16 residues. J was trimmed by 4 bases and V by 1 base; bases with no gene match: 6. The germline gives CDR1 SGHTA, CDR2 FQGNSA.

The chain combines TRBV20-1 with TRBJ2-2, with D perhaps matching TRBD2 (6 bases). CDR3 length: 15 amino acids. Germline lookup yields CDR1 DFQATT and CDR2 SNEGSKA (reference sequence). V gave up 4 bases and J gave up 6 bases, with 18 bases separating them. The CDR3 loop reads CSATSPYLAAGELFF. The CDR3 coding sequence is TGCAGTGCTACAAGCCCTTACTTAGCGGCCGGGGAGCTGTTTTTT.

A few counts support this clonotype. The J gene is TRBJ2-7, the V gene TRBV6-1, with D perhaps being TRBD1 or TRBD2 (7 bases each). The V gene lost 7 bases and the J gene lost 4 bases, with 14 bases spanning the gap. The CDR3 is made up of 13 amino acids. Germline loops: CDR1 MNHNS, CDR2 SASEGT. CDR3 amino acids: CASTQQGGYEQYF. CDR3 sequence (DNA): TGTGCCAGCACCCAGCAGGGGGGGTACGAGCAGTACTTC.

This clonotype was recorded at least ten times. The chain recombines TRBV6-5 with TRBJ2-3; D may be TRBD1 or TRBD2 (5 bases each). Between the trimmed V and J ends, which lost 6 bases and 1 base, there was a span of 14 bases. The germline V gene encodes CDR1 MNHEY and CDR2 SVGAGI. The CDR3 sequence is 15 residues long. Here the CDR3 reads CASRYRDRGTDTQYF. CDR3 sequence (DNA): TGTGCCAGCAGGTACCGGGACCGAGGCACAGATACGCAGTATTTT.

This clonotype was recorded a few times. The chain employs TRBV6-1 and TRBJ1-2; 7 bases map to TRBD1. The germline CDR1 and CDR2 sequences are MNHNS and SASEGT. V was pared by 6 bases and J by 4 bases, with 5 bases of the junction left unmatched. There are 13 residues in the CDR3. In DNA, the CDR3 is TGTGCCAGCAGGCTGGGACAGTTCTATGGCTACACCTTC. The encoded protein is CASRLGQFYGYTF.

The rearrangement uses TRBV4-3 and TRBJ2-3; 8 bases align to TRBD2. From germline, CDR1 is LGHNA and CDR2 YSLEER. The CDR3 is 16 amino acids. Trimming removed 1 base from V and 4 bases from J; junction bases left unmatched: 7. CDR3 sequence (DNA): TGCGCCAGCAGCCAAGGGGCGGGGGGCCGCGCAGATACGCAGTATTTT. It is translated as CASSQGAGGRADTQYF.

The gene calls are TRBV6-1 and TRBJ2-7; possible D gene TRBD1, 5 bases. Germline V gene sequence: CDR1 MNHNS, CDR2 SASEGT. Trimming left V 5 bases short and J 5 bases short, with 16 bases between. This CDR3 spans 14 amino acids. The CDR3 reads CASSRTLRAHEQYF. In DNA, the CDR3 is TGTGCCAGCAGTAGGACGCTCAGGGCCCACGAGCAGTACTTC.

The chain recombines TRBV5-1 with TRBJ1-4; a possible D gene is TRBD1 (5 bases). Germline V gene lookup returns CDR1 SGHRS and CDR2 YFSETQ. Trimming took 3 bases from V and 8 from J, leaving 8 bases between them. The length of the CDR3 is 12 residues. In DNA form, the CDR3 reads TGCGCCAGCAGCTCGGAGGGGGAAAAACTGTTTTTT. It specifies CASSSEGEKLFF.

This clonotype was seen just once. The chain combines TRBV18 with TRBJ2-5; D ambiguous. Germline lookup yields CDR1 KGHSH and CDR2 LQKENI. V was clipped by 0 bases and J by 5 bases, with 13 bases between them. This CDR3 has 15 amino acids. This CDR3 is CASSPPSSRSETQYF. The CDR3 region has the DNA TGTGCCAGCTCACCACCGTCTTCGCGGAGTGAGACCCAGTACTTC.

The V and J genes are TRBV12-5 and TRBJ1-1, with D hard to call. Germline loops: CDR1 LGHNT, CDR2 FRNRAP. This CDR3 comprises 10 residues. V lost 7 bases, J lost 5 bases, and 5 bases lay in between. Here the CDR3 DNA reads TGTGCTAGTGCCGAGACTGAAGCTTTCTTT. This translates into CASAETEAFF.

This clonotype has a handful of counts. This rearrangement joins TRBV2 to TRBJ1-5; possible D gene TRBD1, 5 bases. V lost 3 bases and J lost 6, with 9 bases in between. The CDR3 spans 13 residues. Germline CDR1 SNHLY, CDR2 FYNNEI. The CDR3 spells CASSDRALQPQHF. In DNA form, the CDR3 reads TGTGCCAGCAGTGACAGGGCCCTTCAGCCCCAGCATTTT.

A few counts support this clonotype. V is TRBV29-1 and J is TRBJ2-5; D may be TRBD2 (6 bases). V was clipped by 4 bases and J by 4 bases, with 10 bases between them. Germline CDR1 SQVTM, CDR2 ANQGSEA. This CDR3 contains 12 residues. CDR3 nucleotides: TGCAGCGTTGGGGGGGAGCCAGAGACCCAGTACTTC. Protein product: CSVGGEPETQYF.

This clonotype has only a few counts. The V gene is TRBV6-2 or TRBV6-3, the J gene TRBJ2-5; D call uncertain. V lost 6 bases to trimming and J lost 7 bases, with 21 bases between them. This CDR3 has 15 residues. CDR1 and CDR2 (germline): MNHEY, SVGEGT. CDR3 amino acids: CASRQGGRTLGTQYF. Written as DNA, the CDR3 is TGTGCCAGCAGACAAGGTGGAAGGACCTTGGGGACCCAGTACTTC.

There are a few counts of this clonotype. The chain carries TRBV6-5 and TRBJ2-2, with 7 bases that match TRBD2. In germline, CDR1 is MNHEY, CDR2 SVGAGI. The V and J ends lost 2 bases and 5 bases, in that order; junction bases with no gene match: 8. This CDR3 is built from 16 residues. CDR3 nucleotide sequence: TGTGCCAGCAGTTACGGCGGGAGCAGGCGTACCGGGGAGCTGTTTTTT. It yields the protein CASSYGGSRRTGELFF.

This clonotype turned up a few times. The chain combines TRBV6-1 with TRBJ2-5; 7 bases line up with TRBD1. Germline CDR1 reads MNHNS; CDR2 reads SASEGT. V lost 7 bases and J lost 7; bases outside the gene matches: 12. The CDR3 runs to 14 residues. CDR3 residues: CASIITGVQGTQYF. The DNA of the CDR3 is TGTGCCAGCATCATCACAGGGGTCCAGGGGACCCAGTACTTC.

This clonotype was seen more than once but under ten times. The chain is built from TRBV24-1 and TRBJ2-3; D unclear. Germline V lookup: CDR1 KGHDR, CDR2 SFDVKD. The CDR3 spans 13 residues. Trimming removed 2 bases from V and 7 bases from J, with 9 bases in between. The CDR3 spells CATSDSGSNTQYF. The CDR3 region has the DNA TGTGCCACCAGTGATTCAGGTTCCAATACGCAGTATTTT.

This clonotype was detected only a few times. The gene calls are TRBV5-1 and TRBJ2-5; 7 bases align to TRBD1. Per germline, CDR1 SGHRS and CDR2 YFSETQ. V gave up 0 bases and J gave up 5 bases; unmatched junction bases: 10. The CDR3 is 16 amino acids. The CDR3 here is CASSLAVTGTHETQYF. CDR3 bases: TGCGCCAGCAGCTTGGCGGTGACAGGGACGCACGAGACCCAGTACTTC.

This clonotype came up a few times. This chain links TRBV6-5 with TRBJ2-7, with TRBD2 matching 7 bases. Germline trimming cut 6 bases from V and 6 bases from J; bases unmatched to any gene: 17. This CDR3 has 16 amino acids. Germline V gene lookup returns CDR1 MNHEY and CDR2 SVGAGI. The CDR3 protein is CASRHEGAGKWGEQYF. The CDR3 nucleotides are TGTGCCAGCAGGCACGAGGGAGCGGGGAAGTGGGGCGAGCAGTACTTC.

This clonotype showed up just a few times. The chain couples TRBV6-1 to TRBJ2-1; 8 bases align to TRBD2. Germline-derived CDR1 and CDR2 are MNHNS and SASEGT. V lost 6 bases to trimming and J lost 2 bases; unmatched junction nucleotides: 6. CDR3 length equals 15 residues. CDR3 nucleotide sequence: TGTGCCAGCAGCCTCGCAGCGGGAGCCTACAATGAGCAGTTCTTC. It translates to CASSLAAGAYNEQFF.

This clonotype turned up a few times. The chain recombines TRBV9 with TRBJ2-1; the match to TRBD1 covers 9 bases. CDR3 length: 17 residues. J lost 4 bases, V lost 0 bases, and 8 bases had no gene match. CDR1 and CDR2 from the germline V gene are SGDLS and YYNGEE. Here the CDR3 reads CASSVDPSGQGYNEQFF. The CDR3 DNA sequence: TGTGCCAGCAGCGTAGACCCCTCGGGACAGGGTTACAATGAGCAGTTCTTC. The full variable domain, in which reference TRBV9 and TRBJ2-1 provide the parts outside the CDR3, is DSGVTQTPKHLITATGQRVTLRCSPRSGDLSVYWYQQSLDQGLQFLIQYYNGEERAKGNILERFSAQQFPDLHSELNLSSLELGDSALYFCASSVDPSGQGYNEQFFGPGTRLTVL.

The CDR3, as DNA: TGTGCCAGCAGCCCGTCGGTAAACCAAGAGACCCAGTACTTC. It is translated as CASSPSVNQETQYF. The gene calls are TRBV7-2 and TRBJ2-5, with D unresolved. The germline V gene has CDR1 SGHTA and CDR2 FQGNSA. V was clipped by 5 bases and J by 0 bases, with 10 bases between them. The CDR3 totals 14 residues.

V gene TRBV18 combines with J gene TRBJ2-6, with TRBD1 as a possible D gene (5 bases). V was trimmed by 1 base and J by 0 bases, leaving 13 bases between them. The CDR3 is 18 amino acids. Germline V gives CDR1 KGHSH, CDR2 LQKENI. The DNA for the CDR3 is TGTGCCAGCTCACCACTCGGGCAGGGAAGCTCTGGGGCCAACGTCCTGACTTTC. Amino acids: CASSPLGQGSSGANVLTF.

This clonotype was detected only a few times. CDR3 coding DNA: TGTGCCAGCAGCTTTTTTGGACAGGGTCACTACTTC. It yields the protein CASSFFGQGHYF. The V call is TRBV7-9, the J call TRBJ2-7, with 8 nucleotides matching TRBD1. V lost 3 bases to trimming and J lost 13 bases; unmatched junction nucleotides: 8. CDR1 is SEHNR, CDR2 FQNEAQ, per germline (reference sequence). The CDR3 runs to 12 residues.

Only a few counts were recorded for this clonotype. V is TRBV10-3 and J is TRBJ2-5; D may be TRBD1 (6 bases). Germline CDR1 is ENHRY and CDR2 is SYGVKD. V was cut by 1 base and J by 8 bases, with 8 bases left in between. CDR3 size: 12 residues. As DNA, the CDR3 is TGTGCCATCAGTGAGTTCAGGGGAACCCAGTACTTC. It translates to CAISEFRGTQYF.

This clonotype was seen a few times. The chain joins TRBV20-1 to TRBJ2-7; the match to TRBD2 covers 15 bases. V was pared by 2 bases and J by 3 bases, with 14 bases of the junction left unmatched. Germline lookup yields CDR1 DFQATT and CDR2 SNEGSKA (reference sequence). This CDR3 is built from 19 residues. Here the CDR3 DNA reads TGCAGTGCTAGATCCTTTAGGACTAGCGGGAGGGCGCGGGGCTACGAGCAGTACTTC. Translation: CSARSFRTSGRARGYEQYF.

The chain is built from TRBV20-1 and TRBJ1-2; unclear D gene. The V gene's germline CDR1 is DFQATT and CDR2 SNEGSKA (reference sequence). CDR3 size: 12 residues. V dropped 6 bases and J dropped 2 bases, with 10 bases sitting between them. DNA for the CDR3: TGCAGTGCATTTGCAGCGAACTATGGCTACACCTTC. Its translation: CSAFAANYGYTF.

The chain links TRBV5-6 to TRBJ1-1, with a weak D call TRBD1 (5 bases). With 4 bases removed from V and 8 bases from J, the gap between germline ends came to 21 bases. Germline CDR1 and CDR2: SGHDT and YYEEEE. The CDR3 length is 15 residues. CDR3 in amino acids: CASSPMEGIRREAFF. CDR3 DNA: TGTGCCAGCAGCCCGATGGAGGGGATAAGGAGAGAAGCTTTCTTT.

The CDR3: CAWSVEQALYEQYF. CDR3 bases: TGTGCCTGGAGTGTAGAACAGGCGCTCTACGAGCAGTACTTC. This rearrangement joins TRBV30 to TRBJ2-7, with D perhaps matching TRBD1 (5 bases). Trimming left V 0 bases short and J 3 bases short, with 12 bases between. The CDR3 is made up of 14 amino acids. Germline values: CDR1 GTSNPN, CDR2 SVGIG (reference sequence).

This clonotype was recorded a few times. V usage is TRBV20-1 and J usage is TRBJ2-5; 11 positions agree with TRBD2. CDR1 is DFQATT and CDR2 is SNEGSKA in the germline V gene (reference sequence). The CDR3 runs 13 residues. Trimming took 5 bases from V and 4 from J; bases not matched to a gene: 3. Here the CDR3 DNA reads TGCAGTGCTCTAGGACTAGCGGGAGAGACCCAGTACTTC. It translates to CSALGLAGETQYF.

This clonotype came up many times. The chain carries TRBV19 and TRBJ2-7; 11 positions agree with TRBD2. The length of the CDR3 is 17 residues. CDR1 is LNHDA, CDR2 SQIVND, per germline (reference sequence). With 4 bases clipped from V and 0 bases from J, the junction kept 8 bases outside the gene matches. The CDR3 DNA is TGTGCCAGTAGTAAGGGAGGACTAGCGGGTGACTCCTACGAGCAGTACTTC. Protein product: CASSKGGLAGDSYEQYF.